The next 14 T cell receptor beta chains were all read from a single sample in a study of shared clonotypes between healthy human individuals. Libraries were prepared by immunoSEQ multiplex PCR; TCRdb keeps only in-frame clonotypes and omits some of them. Of around 510,000 clones in the sample, approximately 95% were seen once. Sequenced material: naive CD4+ T cells sorted from blood. Indicated subset: CD45RA+ positively selected. The receptors derive from a woman aged 25 to 39 in good health.

This chain connects TRBV10-3 to TRBJ2-7, with 9 bases matching TRBD1. Trimming took 6 bases from V and 5 from J; bases not matched to a gene: 5. The CDR3 contains 13 residues. Germline CDR1 and CDR2: ENHRY and SYGVKD. The DNA of the CDR3 is TGTGCCATCAGGACAGGGGGGTCGGACGAGCAGTACTTC. Encoded protein: CAIRTGGSDEQYF.

The J gene is TRBJ2-3, the V gene TRBV5-1; D is unclear. Trimming took 0 bases from V and 1 from J, leaving 9 bases between them. Germline V gene lookup returns CDR1 SGHRS and CDR2 YFSETQ. The CDR3 loop spans 15 amino acids. The CDR3 region is CASSLAVIRTDTQYF. For the CDR3, the DNA is TGCGCCAGCAGCTTGGCGGTAATTCGCACAGATACGCAGTATTTT.

This chain uses TRBV10-1 with TRBJ2-3; 8 positions match TRBD1. The CDR3 covers 13 residues. Germline V gene lookup returns CDR1 WNHNN and CDR2 SYGVQD (reference sequence). After removal of 7 bases from V and 7 bases from J, the junction contained 7 bases not matched to a gene. The CDR3 here is CASNGQGSHTQYF. DNA for the CDR3: TGCGCCAGCAACGGACAGGGTTCGCATACGCAGTATTTT.

The chain joins TRBV19 to TRBJ1-1, with D maybe TRBD1 (5 bases). Trimming took off 7 bases at V and 3 bases at J, with 15 bases between the two ends. Germline lookup yields CDR1 LNHDA and CDR2 SQIVND (reference sequence). This CDR3 is built from 14 residues. The CDR3 coding sequence is TGTGCCAGTACTGTGACAGCAGTTTACACTGAAGCTTTCTTT. Translated: CASTVTAVYTEAFF.

This chain connects TRBV6-5 to TRBJ1-2; 11 nucleotides match TRBD1. Germline V gene sequence: CDR1 MNHEY, CDR2 SVGAGI. J was trimmed by 6 bases and V by 5 bases; bases with no gene match: 2. This CDR3 is 13 amino acids long. CDR3 coding DNA: TGTGCCAGCAGTAAGGACAGGGGGCATGGCTACACCTTC. It is translated as CASSKDRGHGYTF.

V gene TRBV5-4 combines with J gene TRBJ2-7, with a possible D match to TRBD2 (6 bases). CDR1 SGHNT and CDR2 YYREEE come from the germline V gene (reference sequence). The CDR3 totals 15 residues. The V gene lost 3 bases and the J gene lost 5 bases, with 18 bases spanning the gap. The CDR3 DNA follows: TGTGCCAGCAGCTACCAAGCGGGCCCCAGGCACGAGCAGTACTTC. Its translation is CASSYQAGPRHEQYF.

DNA of the CDR3: TGCGCCAGCAGCCCCGGACAGGGGATTGGAACCTACGAGCAGTACTTC. Its protein product is CASSPGQGIGTYEQYF. J is TRBJ2-7 and V is TRBV5-1; 9 nucleotides line up with TRBD1. Germline CDR1 reads SGHRS; CDR2 reads YFSETQ. This CDR3 has 16 amino acids. The V gene end was trimmed by 4 bases and the J gene end by 2 bases; junction bases not matched to a gene: 10.

This chain uses TRBV7-2 with TRBJ2-7; D might be TRBD2 (5 bases). The V gene's germline CDR1 is SGHTA and CDR2 FQGNSA. CDR3 size: 16 residues. Trimming stripped 5 bases from V and 0 bases from J, with 17 bases between. This CDR3 is CASSRGKKANSYEQYF. In DNA form, the CDR3 reads TGTGCCAGCAGCCGAGGGAAGAAGGCCAACTCCTACGAGCAGTACTTC.

The CDR3 DNA sequence: TGTGCCAGCAGTTTAAGTCCCCCTGACAGAAGGAGTGGCTACACCTTC. It codes for CASSLSPPDRRSGYTF. The gene calls are TRBV28 and TRBJ1-2; TRBD1 is a possible D gene (5 bases). The CDR3 is 16 amino acids. Germline lookup yields CDR1 MDHEN and CDR2 SYDVKM. V lost 2 bases and J 7 bases, leaving 20 bases between the germline ends.

The chain recombines TRBV30 with TRBJ2-1; no reliable D call. V lost 7 bases, J lost 1 base, and 14 bases lay in between. The CDR3 covers 14 residues. Germline CDR1 is GTSNPN and CDR2 is SVGIG (reference sequence). CDR3 in amino acids: CASTPGSSYNEQFF. As DNA, the CDR3 is TGTGCCTCCACCCCCGGAAGTTCCTACAATGAGCAGTTCTTC.

This chain connects TRBV28 to TRBJ1-6; D not certain. The germline V gene has CDR1 MDHEN and CDR2 SYDVKM. Trimming shortened V by 2 bases and J by 11 bases, and 13 bases separated the two germline ends. This CDR3 contains 14 residues. The CDR3 bases are TGTGCCAGCAGTTTAACCGGGGTCGGCGCACCCCTCCACTTT. This sequence encodes CASSLTGVGAPLHF.

The rearrangement joins TRBV28 to TRBJ2-7, with D maybe TRBD1 (6 bases). Trimming stripped 7 bases from V and 6 bases from J, with 19 bases between. This CDR3 is built from 14 residues. Germline V CDR1 and CDR2: MDHEN, SYDVKM. The CDR3 protein is CASTRWDTHTEQYF. The CDR3 DNA follows: TGTGCCAGCACCAGATGGGACACCCACACCGAGCAGTACTTC.

The V gene is TRBV11-2, the J gene TRBJ1-5; D is perhaps TRBD1 (5 bases). Between the trimmed V and J ends, which lost 1 base and 2 bases, there was a span of 15 bases. CDR1 is SGHAT, CDR2 FQNNGV, per germline. The CDR3 consists of 17 residues. The CDR3 DNA is TGTGCCAGCAGCTTAGGGCTTCGGGGGAGCGGCAATCAGCCCCAGCATTTT. Translation gives CASSLGLRGSGNQPQHF. Drawing the rest from reference TRBV11-2 and TRBJ1-5, the complete variable domain is EAGVAQSPRYKIIEKRQSVAFWCNPISGHATLYWYQQILGQGPKLLIQFQNNGVVDDSQLPKDRFSAERLKGVDSTLKIQPAKLEDSAVYLCASSLGLRGSGNQPQHFGDGTRLSIL.

The V gene is TRBV4-1, the J gene TRBJ2-2; the match to TRBD1 covers 9 bases. CDR3 length: 17 residues. V dropped 5 bases and J dropped 4; count of bases not matched to a gene: 11. Germline V CDR1 and CDR2: MGHRA, YSYEKL. The DNA of the CDR3 is TGCGCCAGCAGCTTGCGAAGCGACAGGGGGAGCACCGGGGAGCTGTTTTTT. Its protein product is CASSLRSDRGSTGELFF.